What follows are 28 T cell receptor beta chains derived from one specimen sequenced in a study of blood T cell repertoires in COVID-19. Sequenced by immunoSEQ multiplex PCR; TCRdb stores in-frame clones only, minus some. The table records approximately 150,000 clones, 88% of them present only once. The source material was peripheral blood. These receptor sequences come from an older woman with acute or convalescent COVID-19.

The chain is built from TRBV7-2 and TRBJ1-6; 8 nucleotides align to TRBD1. V trimming: 3 bases; J trimming: 8 bases; junction bases outside the gene matches: 3. Germline V gives CDR1 SGHTA, CDR2 FQGNSA. The CDR3 runs 14 residues. The CDR3: CASSLTGVHSPLHF. The CDR3 coding sequence is TGTGCCAGCAGCTTGACAGGGGTGCATTCACCCCTCCACTTT.

This chain joins TRBV30 and TRBJ1-3; D is unresolved. This CDR3 has 17 residues. V lost 2 bases and J 0 bases, leaving 17 bases between the germline ends. CDR1 is GTSNPN and CDR2 is SVGIG in the germline V gene (reference sequence). The CDR3 here is CAWSQVGLLSSGNTIYF. The CDR3 nucleotides are TGTGCCTGGAGTCAAGTGGGCCTTCTGAGCTCTGGAAACACCATATATTTT.

The chain combines TRBV28 with TRBJ1-5; D is unresolved. This CDR3 is 15 amino acids long. V was pared by 5 bases and J by 1 base, with 12 bases between. Germline V gene data show CDR1 as MDHEN and CDR2 as SYDVKM. The CDR3 DNA is TGTGCCAGCAGTGGTCTTACAACCAGCAATCAGCCCCAGCATTTT. Encoded protein: CASSGLTTSNQPQHF. The full variable domain, rest sourced from reference TRBV28 and TRBJ1-5, is DVKVTQSSRYLVKRTGEKVFLECVQDMDHENMFWYRQDPGLGLRLIYFSYDVKMKEKGDIPEGYSVSREKKERFSLILESASTNQTSMYLCASSGLTTSNQPQHFGDGTRLSIL.

The chain links TRBV29-1 to TRBJ1-5; tentatively, D is TRBD1 (5 bases). The CDR3 is 13 amino acids. Trimming took 1 base from V and 7 from J, leaving 11 bases between them. Germline values: CDR1 SQVTM, CDR2 ANQGSEA. Here the CDR3 reads CSVEVQGGQPQHF. DNA of the CDR3: TGCAGCGTTGAAGTGCAGGGAGGCCAGCCCCAGCATTTT.

For the CDR3, the DNA is TGCGCCAGCGGCCCCGGGACAGGGCGCTCTTGGGACACTGAAGCTTTCTTT. Translating it yields CASGPGTGRSWDTEAFF. The chain is built from TRBV5-1 and TRBJ1-1; 9 nucleotides agree with TRBD1. This CDR3 is built from 17 residues. V lost 7 bases, J lost 3 bases, and 16 bases stayed unmatched. Germline loops: CDR1 SGHRS, CDR2 YFSETQ.

This clone was counted a single time. This chain joins TRBV5-4 and TRBJ1-2; a possible D gene is TRBD1 (5 bases). V gave up 0 bases and J gave up 0 bases, with 6 bases separating them. The CDR3 totals 14 residues. Germline CDR1 reads SGHNT; CDR2 reads YYREEE (reference sequence). The CDR3 sequence is CASSLATANYGYTF. CDR3 coding DNA: TGTGCCAGCAGCTTGGCGACAGCTAACTATGGCTACACCTTC.

This chain uses TRBV6-6 with TRBJ1-5; TRBD1 might be the D (6 bases). Trimming took off 7 bases at V and 0 bases at J, with 16 bases between the two ends. This CDR3 has 16 amino acids. Germline V gene sequence: CDR1 MNHNY, CDR2 SVGAGI (reference sequence). CDR3 sequence (DNA): TGTGCCAGCAACCTGGGGGGGACAAATAGCAATCAGCCCCAGCATTTT. It specifies CASNLGGTNSNQPQHF.

This clone is a singleton in its sample. The chain links TRBV29-1 to TRBJ2-1; 7 bases are a match to TRBD1. Germline CDR1 SQVTM, CDR2 ANQGSEA. The CDR3 contains 13 residues. J gave up 5 bases and V 3 bases, and 4 bases lay outside the gene matches. CDR3 DNA sequence: TGCAGCGTTGACGGGACAGCACACAATGAGCAGTTCTTC. Protein sequence: CSVDGTAHNEQFF.

This rearrangement joins TRBV28 to TRBJ1-6; D remains ambiguous. The CDR3 sequence is 12 residues long. With 6 bases removed from V and 7 bases from J, the gap between germline ends came to 7 bases. The germline V gene encodes CDR1 MDHEN and CDR2 SYDVKM. The CDR3 DNA sequence: TGTGCCAGCAGCCCTGTGAATTCACCCCTCCACTTT. It specifies CASSPVNSPLHF.

The CDR3, as DNA: TGCGCCAGCAGTCAGTATCAGGAACCGTTGAACACCGGGGAGCTGTTTTTT. It translates to CASSQYQEPLNTGELFF. The gene calls are TRBV23-1 and TRBJ2-2; D unresolved. TRBV23-1 is classed as an ORF, of uncertain function. V lost 3 bases, J lost 1 base, and 15 bases lay in between. The CDR3 covers 17 residues.

The V and J genes are TRBV6-5 and TRBJ1-4, with TRBD1 identical over 10 bases. The CDR3 spans 15 residues. Germline V gene data show CDR1 as MNHEY and CDR2 as SVGAGI. J lost 10 bases, V lost 6 bases, and 11 bases had no gene match. DNA for the CDR3: TGTGCCAGCAGACGCGGTTCACGGACAGGGGGAAAACTGTTTTTT. This codes for CASRRGSRTGGKLFF.

The gene calls are TRBV7-2 and TRBJ1-1, with TRBD1 as a possible D gene (6 bases). The CDR3 has 15 residues. The V gene lost 5 bases and the J gene lost 6 bases, with 19 bases spanning the gap. Germline V gene data show CDR1 as SGHTA and CDR2 as FQGNSA. In DNA form, the CDR3 reads TGTGCCAGCAGCAAACAGACAGGAAATCAAGCTGAAGCTTTCTTT. Protein sequence: CASSKQTGNQAEAFF.

CDR3 nucleotides: TGTGCCAGCAGTCTCCCCGGGACTAGCGACGGCGGGGAGCTGTTTTTT. This gives the protein CASSLPGTSDGGELFF. This sequence joins TRBV2 and TRBJ2-2; the match to TRBD2 covers 10 bases. The V gene's germline CDR1 is SNHLY and CDR2 FYNNEI. The CDR3 has 16 residues. V gave up 5 bases and J gave up 7 bases; unmatched junction bases: 10.

This clone has a single count. The chain is built from TRBV27 and TRBJ2-7; perhaps TRBD2 as D (6 bases). Germline V gene lookup returns CDR1 MNHEY and CDR2 SMNVEV (reference sequence). The V end was cut by 2 bases, the J end by 0 bases, with 11 bases between. The CDR3 is 15 residues long. This chain's CDR3 is CASSLGPGGSYEQYF. The CDR3 DNA reads TGTGCCAGCAGTTTAGGCCCCGGGGGCTCCTACGAGCAGTACTTC.

This clone was counted a single time. The rearrangement joins TRBV11-2 to TRBJ2-3; TRBD1 aligns across 7 bases. CDR1 and CDR2 from the germline V gene are SGHAT and FQNNGV. The CDR3 sequence is 14 residues long. J lost 4 bases, V lost 5 bases, and 6 bases had no gene match. The CDR3 reads CASSNNRGSDTQYF. The CDR3 region has the DNA TGTGCCAGCAGCAACAACAGGGGTTCAGATACGCAGTATTTT.

The V and J genes are TRBV3-1 (or the pseudogene TRBV3-2) and TRBJ1-4; perhaps TRBD1 as D (5 bases). Trimming cost V 4 bases and J 4 bases, with 13 bases left between them. The germline V gene has CDR1 LGHDT and CDR2 YNNKEL (reference sequence). The CDR3 is made up of 15 amino acids. CDR3 nucleotides: TGTGCCAGCAGCCCTACCAGGGCGGTTAATGAAAAACTGTTTTTT. Residues: CASSPTRAVNEKLFF.

The gene calls are TRBV4-3 and TRBJ1-2; TRBD1 aligns across 12 bases. The CDR3 contains 15 residues. With V trimmed by 5 bases and J by 4 bases, 5 bases remained unmatched. The germline CDR1 and CDR2 sequences are LGHNA and YSLEER. The CDR3 sequence is CASSDPGQGAYGYTF. The DNA for the CDR3 is TGCGCCAGCAGCGACCCGGGACAGGGGGCCTATGGCTACACCTTC.

The genes are TRBV5-1 and TRBJ1-1; D remains ambiguous. Germline V gene data show CDR1 as SGHRS and CDR2 as YFSETQ. Trimming removed 0 bases at V and 6 bases at J, with 21 bases between. CDR3 length: 17 residues. DNA for the CDR3: TGCGCCAGCAGCTTGGATGCCCCAGGTTTAAGCGGGCCTGAAGCTTTCTTT. Its translation: CASSLDAPGLSGPEAFF.

As concerns this clone: The junction departs from the called germline gene at one end, perhaps through a read error. CDR3 region: CASSLVRGGEQFF. The CDR3 DNA reads TGTGCTAGCAGCTTAGTACGGGGGGGTGAGCAGTTCTTC. The rearrangement links TRBV7-7 to TRBJ2-1; 8 bases are shared with TRBD2. In germline, CDR1 is SSHAT, CDR2 FNYEAQ (reference sequence). The CDR3 is 13 amino acids.

The V gene is TRBV19, the J gene TRBJ1-1, with TRBD1 matching over 8 bases. V lost 6 bases to trimming and J lost 4 bases; unmatched junction nucleotides: 10. Per the germline V gene, CDR1 is LNHDA and CDR2 is SQIVND (reference sequence). The CDR3 is 15 amino acids. CDR3 loop: CASRDRVLGRTEAFF. CDR3 bases: TGTGCCAGTAGGGACAGGGTTTTAGGGCGCACTGAAGCTTTCTTT. Looking up the rest from reference TRBV19 and TRBJ1-1 gives the full variable domain: DGGITQSPKYLFRKEGQNVTLSCEQNLNHDAMYWYRQDPGQGLRLIYYSQIVNDFQKGDIAEGYSVSREKKESFPLTVTSAQKNPTAFYLCASRDRVLGRTEAFFGQGTRLTVV.

The chain recombines TRBV6-5 with TRBJ2-1; 7 nucleotides align to TRBD1. Germline trimming cut 6 bases from V and 9 bases from J; bases unmatched to any gene: 11. Germline V gene sequence: CDR1 MNHEY, CDR2 SVGAGI. The CDR3 consists of 14 residues. CDR3: CASRQWTGISEQFF. The CDR3 coding sequence is TGTGCCAGCAGACAATGGACAGGTATAAGTGAGCAGTTCTTC.

The chain recombines TRBV7-2 with TRBJ2-1; D is unclear. The CDR3 has 14 amino acids. Per germline, CDR1 SGHTA and CDR2 FQGNSA. Trimming removed 5 bases at V and 6 bases at J, with 14 bases between. The CDR3 loop reads CASSPRKAANEQFF. In nucleotides, the CDR3 is TGTGCCAGCAGCCCTCGCAAGGCGGCCAATGAGCAGTTCTTC.

The V gene is TRBV3-1 (or the pseudogene TRBV3-2), the J gene TRBJ2-3; D gene uncertain. Trimming removed 8 bases from V and 2 bases from J, with 11 bases in between. The CDR3 runs 13 residues. CDR1 and CDR2 (germline): LGHDT, YNNKEL (reference sequence). CDR3 DNA sequence: TGTGCCAGCGGGCTTGCGTCCACAGATACGCAGTATTTT. This codes for CASGLASTDTQYF.

Here the CDR3 reads CAIRTPYNSPLHF. CDR3 coding DNA: TGTGCCATCCGGACACCTTATAATTCACCCCTCCACTTT. The chain recombines TRBV10-3 with TRBJ1-6, with D possibly TRBD1 on 5 matching bases. Germline assignment: CDR1 ENHRY and CDR2 SYGVKD. The CDR3 runs to 13 residues. With 8 bases removed from V and 4 bases from J, the gap between germline ends came to 9 bases.

V and J are TRBV28 and TRBJ2-6; tentative D call: TRBD1 (6 bases). The CDR3 is 15 amino acids. The V gene lost 7 bases and the J gene lost 3 bases, with 13 bases spanning the gap. Germline loops: CDR1 MDHEN, CDR2 SYDVKM. The DNA of the CDR3 is TGTGCCAGCACTTCCCAGGGGTATGGGGCCAACGTCCTGACTTTC. Translating it yields CASTSQGYGANVLTF.

This chain links TRBV5-1 with TRBJ1-1; TRBD1 might be the D (5 bases). V was cut by 8 bases and J by 5 bases, with 16 bases left in between. CDR3 size: 13 residues. Germline CDR1 and CDR2: SGHRS and YFSETQ. The CDR3 DNA reads as TGCGCCAGTGGCAGAAGGGGTGGAACTGAAGCTTTCTTT. As protein: CASGRRGGTEAFF.

The rearrangement uses TRBV7-2 and TRBJ1-1, with TRBD1 as a possible D gene (5 bases). CDR1 and CDR2 (germline): SGHTA, FQGNSA. Trimming removed 5 bases from V and 1 base from J, with 11 bases in between. This CDR3 is 14 amino acids long. The chain's CDR3 is CASSPGQANTEAFF. CDR3 DNA sequence: TGTGCCAGCAGCCCCGGACAAGCGAACACTGAAGCTTTCTTT.

This clone was detected only once. The chain joins TRBV28 to TRBJ1-6, with D perhaps matching TRBD1 (5 bases). The CDR3 has 16 amino acids. Trimming removed 2 bases from V and 7 bases from J, with 15 bases in between. The germline V gene has CDR1 MDHEN and CDR2 SYDVKM. CDR3 DNA sequence: TGTGCCAGCAGTTTACCCCGACCGGGGGTGAATTCACCCCTCCACTTT. Protein sequence: CASSLPRPGVNSPLHF.